A single sample gave rise to the 22 T cell receptor beta chains below, sequenced in a study of T cells after yellow fever vaccination. TCRdb re-analysed the 5' RACE reads in MiXCR, keeping a single row per CDR3 protein. The sample carries about 260,000 distinct CDR3 sequences, around 4.9% recorded once. The sequencing used CD4+ T cells sorted from PBMCs, collected on the day of the yellow fever booster vaccination. These TCRs come from a man aged 18 to 29 who received the YFV17D yellow fever vaccine.

This clonotype was counted a few times. The chain carries TRBV18 and TRBJ1-1; D uncertain. Germline V gene lookup returns CDR1 KGHSH and CDR2 LQKENI. The CDR3 consists of 16 residues. V lost 1 base to trimming and J lost 0 bases, with 12 bases between them. This chain's CDR3 is CASSPLPGWVNTEAFF. CDR3 coding DNA: TGTGCCAGCTCACCACTTCCTGGGTGGGTGAACACTGAAGCTTTCTTT. Full variable domain (rest looked up from reference TRBV18 and TRBJ1-1): NAGVMQNPRHLVRRRGQEARLRCSPMKGHSHVYWYRQLPEEGLKFMVYLQKENIIDESGMPKERFSAEFPKEGPSILRIQQVVRGDSAAYFCASSPLPGWVNTEAFFGQGTRLTVV.

This clonotype was observed a few times. V is TRBV4-1 and J is TRBJ1-2; unclear D gene. Germline V CDR1 and CDR2: MGHRA, YSYEKL. This CDR3 comprises 15 residues. V was trimmed by 6 bases and J by 5 bases, leaving 19 bases between them. The CDR3: CASRTDTIANYGYTF. CDR3 DNA: TGCGCCAGCAGAACCGACACAATTGCCAATTATGGCTACACCTTC.

This clonotype has at least ten counts. This chain uses TRBV7-3 with TRBJ1-1; D may be TRBD1 (5 bases). Germline-derived CDR1 and CDR2 are SGHTA and FQGTGA. The CDR3 runs 13 residues. V was clipped by 5 bases and J by 7 bases, with 14 bases between them. CDR3 DNA sequence: TGTGCCAGCAGCCCCCCCGACAGTGGTGAAGCTTTCTTT. This encodes CASSPPDSGEAFF.

This clonotype was counted at least ten times. For the CDR3, the DNA is TGTGCCAGCAGGCGGGGGGAGGCCTACGAGCAGTACGTC. Translated, it gives CASRRGEAYEQYV. The rearrangement joins TRBV6-5 to TRBJ2-7; 8 bases align to TRBD2. The CDR3 is 13 residues long. Germline V CDR1 and CDR2: MNHEY, SVGAGI. Trimming at V came to 6 bases and at J to 2 bases, leaving 3 bases not matched to a gene.

This clonotype appeared once. This chain connects TRBV7-2 to TRBJ2-3, with D unclear. CDR1 is SGHTA and CDR2 is FQGNSA in the germline V gene. The length of the CDR3 is 16 residues. Trimming removed 5 bases from V and 2 bases from J, with 17 bases in between. The CDR3: CASSPRSRPNTDTQYF. The DNA of the CDR3 is TGTGCCAGCAGCCCGCGCTCGCGCCCCAACACAGATACGCAGTATTTT.

This clonotype has a count of ten or more. The chain recombines TRBV6-6 with TRBJ2-3; 14 bases are shared with TRBD2. Germline V gives CDR1 MNHNY, CDR2 SVGAGI (reference sequence). With V trimmed by 7 bases and J by 0 bases, 9 bases remained unmatched. The CDR3 runs to 18 residues. The CDR3 nucleotides read TGTGCCAGCACCCCCGGACTAGCGGGGGGTGGTAGCACAGATACGCAGTATTTT. It specifies CASTPGLAGGGSTDTQYF.

The rearrangement uses TRBV20-1 and TRBJ1-1; no reliable D call. Per the germline V gene, CDR1 is DFQATT and CDR2 is SNEGSKA (reference sequence). This CDR3 is 14 amino acids long. V dropped 4 bases and J dropped 6 bases, with 18 bases sitting between them. The CDR3 spells CSATRLSRGAEAFF. The CDR3 bases are TGCAGTGCTACTCGCTTGAGCCGCGGGGCTGAAGCTTTCTTT.

This clonotype was seen more than once but under ten times. J is TRBJ1-6 and V is TRBV15; no definite D call. V shed 1 base and J shed 13 bases, with 11 bases lying between them. The germline V gene encodes CDR1 LNHNV and CDR2 YYDKDF (reference sequence). This CDR3 is 13 amino acids long. The CDR3 sequence is CATSRGAADPLHF. CDR3 sequence (DNA): TGTGCCACCAGCAGAGGAGCAGCGGATCCCCTCCACTTT.

This clonotype has at least ten counts. V usage is TRBV3-1 and J usage is TRBJ2-1, with TRBD2 identical over 10 bases. This CDR3 is 15 amino acids long. V trimming: 7 bases; J trimming: 9 bases; junction bases outside the gene matches: 12. In germline, CDR1 is LGHDT, CDR2 YNNKEL (reference sequence). Written as DNA, the CDR3 is TGTGCCAGCACCCGCTCAAGCGGGGGGGCCGTTGAGCAGTTCTTC. Translated, it gives CASTRSSGGAVEQFF.

The chain recombines TRBV20-1 with TRBJ1-1; no clear D gene. The CDR3 loop spans 11 amino acids. V was clipped by 6 bases and J by 4 bases, with 9 bases between them. The germline V gene encodes CDR1 DFQATT and CDR2 SNEGSKA (reference sequence). The CDR3 loop reads CSARESTEAFF. CDR3 sequence (DNA): TGCAGTGCGCGGGAGTCCACTGAAGCTTTCTTT.

This clonotype was recorded at least ten times. This chain uses TRBV18 with TRBJ2-7; 9 bases match TRBD1. Losses at the gene ends were 5 bases for V and 5 bases for J; bases not matched to a gene: 7. The CDR3 sequence is 14 residues long. Per the germline V gene, CDR1 is KGHSH and CDR2 is LQKENI. The CDR3 DNA reads as TGTGCCAGCTCATTAGGGACAGGGTCCAACGAGCAGTACGTC. This sequence encodes CASSLGTGSNEQYV.

This clonotype has a count of ten or more. The chain links TRBV7-9 to TRBJ2-3, with D maybe TRBD2 (6 bases). Per germline, CDR1 SEHNR and CDR2 FQNEAQ (reference sequence). Trimming pared 3 bases from V and 4 bases from J, leaving 8 bases between. The CDR3 is 13 amino acids. CDR3 loop: CASSLEGSDTQYF. CDR3 nucleotides: TGTGCCAGCAGCTTGGAGGGGTCAGATACGCAGTATTTT.

This clonotype was detected ten times or more. CDR3 protein: CASSQNRDRGGNSPLHF. CDR3 sequence (DNA): TGCGCCAGCAGCCAAAACCGGGACAGGGGAGGCAATTCACCCCTCCACTTT. This chain joins TRBV4-1 and TRBJ1-6, with TRBD1 identical over 10 bases. The germline V gene has CDR1 MGHRA and CDR2 YSYEKL. V shed 2 bases, J shed 7 bases, and the junction held 8 bases outside the gene matches. The CDR3 sequence is 17 residues long.

This clonotype was detected ten times or more. The V call is TRBV7-2, the J call TRBJ2-7; no clear D gene. The CDR3 spans 13 residues. Trimming took off 0 bases at V and 0 bases at J, with 3 bases between the two ends. Germline V gene data show CDR1 as SGHTA and CDR2 as FQGNSA. CDR3 protein: CASSLATSYEQYF. The CDR3 DNA follows: TGTGCCAGCAGCTTAGCGACCTCCTACGAGCAGTACTTC. Based on the CDR3 plus reference TRBV7-2 and TRBJ2-7, the full variable domain is GAGVSQSPSNKVTEKGKDVELRCDPISGHTALYWYRQSLGQGLEFLIYFQGNSAPDKSGLPSDRFSAERTGGSVSTLTIQRTQQEDSAVYLCASSLATSYEQYFGPGTRLTVT.

The chain is built from TRBV7-9 and TRBJ2-3; 7 nucleotides match TRBD2. Germline lookup yields CDR1 SEHNR and CDR2 FQNEAQ (reference sequence). The ends lost 5 bases at V and 2 bases at J; junction bases unmatched: 13. The CDR3 has 17 residues. CDR3 region: CASSPRPLAVFTDTQYF. The CDR3 DNA is TGTGCCAGCAGCCCCCGGCCTCTAGCGGTTTTCACAGATACGCAGTATTTT.

V gene TRBV12-3 or TRBV12-4 combines with J gene TRBJ2-7, with 9 bases that match TRBD1. The CDR3 runs to 14 residues. Trimming at V came to 6 bases and at J to 6 bases, leaving 9 bases not matched to a gene. CDR3 sequence: CASREGTGLGEQYF. CDR3 nucleotide sequence: TGTGCCAGCAGGGAAGGGACAGGGCTAGGCGAGCAGTACTTC.

This clonotype was seen a few times. The chain recombines TRBV6-5 with TRBJ1-2, with 7 positions matching TRBD1. The CDR3 extends over 12 amino acids. Germline V lookup: CDR1 MNHEY, CDR2 SVGAGI. The ends lost 5 bases at V and 6 bases at J; junction bases unmatched: 3. CDR3 sequence: CASSERGHGYTF. CDR3 nucleotides: TGTGCCAGCAGTGAAAGGGGGCATGGCTACACCTTC.

This clonotype was seen a few times. The J gene is TRBJ1-1, the V gene TRBV4-1; D is perhaps TRBD1 (5 bases). The CDR3 consists of 17 residues. V lost 4 bases and J lost 4, with 22 bases in between. From germline, CDR1 is MGHRA and CDR2 YSYEKL. This chain's CDR3 is CASSPFLPGTGGTEAFF. Here the CDR3 DNA reads TGCGCCAGCAGCCCGTTCTTGCCAGGGACCGGCGGCACTGAAGCTTTCTTT.

This chain links TRBV7-2 with TRBJ2-1, with 16 nucleotides matching TRBD2. Germline loops: CDR1 SGHTA, CDR2 FQGNSA. V lost 4 bases to trimming and J lost 4 bases; unmatched junction nucleotides: 10. CDR3 length: 19 residues. In DNA form, the CDR3 reads TGTGCCAGCAGCTCCGCCGTGGGACTAGCGGGGGGGGGTTACAATGAGCAGTTCTTC. Amino acids: CASSSAVGLAGGGYNEQFF.

This clonotype was recorded at least ten times. V gene TRBV5-1 combines with J gene TRBJ2-2; D gene unclear. CDR3 length: 14 amino acids. CDR1 and CDR2 (germline): SGHRS, YFSETQ. Trimming cost V 0 bases and J 6 bases, with 9 bases left between them. As DNA, the CDR3 is TGCGCCAGCAGCTTGGCCTTGGGCTCCGGGGAGCTGTTTTTT. Translated, it gives CASSLALGSGELFF.

V and J are TRBV6-6 and TRBJ1-2, with D tentatively TRBD1 (6 bases). The CDR3 has 14 amino acids. CDR1 is MNHNY, CDR2 SVGAGI, per germline (reference sequence). V was cut by 5 bases and J by 0 bases, with 10 bases left in between. The CDR3 loop is CASSGDNANYGYTF. The CDR3 bases are TGTGCCAGCAGTGGGGACAACGCTAACTATGGCTACACCTTC.

The chain has TRBV5-5 and TRBJ2-3, with D unclear. Trimming removed 4 bases at V and 2 bases at J, with 11 bases between. The germline V gene encodes CDR1 SGHKS and CDR2 YYEKEE (reference sequence). The CDR3 runs to 14 residues. CDR3 protein: CASSPGPDTDTQYF. The CDR3, as DNA: TGTGCCAGCAGCCCAGGACCGGACACAGATACGCAGTATTTT.